A selection of T cell receptor beta chains follows, all from one sample in a study of shared clonotypes between healthy human individuals. The repertoire was sequenced with immunoSEQ multiplex PCR; TCRdb's copy has only in-frame clones and lacks some. The sample carries 90,000 to 120,000 clones, more than 65% recorded once. Sequences were obtained from memory CD8+ T cells sorted from blood. The origin of the receptors is a woman aged 25 to 45 in good health. Both conserved end residues are part of each CDR3. The D gene is left open where the match is weak. Only some rows state a clone size, as once, few, many or a class for expanded clones.

clone size: -; V gene: TRBV7-9; D gene: TRBD2; J gene: TRBJ2-7; CDR3 protein: CASSLRLAGGPYEQYF; CDR3 DNA: TGTGCCAGCAGCCTCCGGCTAGCGGGAGGGCCCTACGAGCAGTACTTC
clone size: -; V gene: TRBV28; D gene: -; J gene: TRBJ1-4; CDR3 protein: CASRLFGTNEKLFF; CDR3 DNA: TGTGCCAGCAGACTCTTCGGGACTAATGAAAAACTGTTTTTT
clone size: -; V gene: TRBV5-6; D gene: -; J gene: TRBJ1-1; CDR3 protein: CASSFLGDMAEAFF; CDR3 DNA: TGTGCCAGCAGCTTTCTTGGAGATATGGCTGAAGCTTTCTTT
clone size: -; V gene: TRBV7-9; D gene: -; J gene: TRBJ1-1; CDR3 protein: CASSSRLLNTEAFF; CDR3 DNA: TGTGCCAGCAGCTCGAGACTACTAAACACTGAAGCTTTCTTT
clone size: -; V gene: TRBV2; D gene: -; J gene: TRBJ1-5; CDR3 protein: CASSEPGRGRNQPQHF; CDR3 DNA: TGTGCCAGCAGCGAACCGGGTCGGGGGAGGAATCAGCCCCAGCATTTT
clone size: few; V gene: TRBV9; D gene: TRBD1; J gene: TRBJ2-1; CDR3 protein: CASSERTGGTRNEQFF; CDR3 DNA: TGTGCCAGCAGCGAGAGGACAGGGGGCACGAGGAATGAGCAGTTCTTC
clone size: once; V gene: TRBV14; D gene: TRBD2; J gene: TRBJ2-7; CDR3 protein: CASRKRGFGNEQYF; CDR3 DNA: TGTGCCAGCAGGAAGCGGGGTTTCGGAAATGAGCAGTACTTC
clone size: few; V gene: TRBV6-1; D gene: TRBD1; J gene: TRBJ1-2; CDR3 protein: CASSPRGQNYGYTF; CDR3 DNA: TGTGCCAGCAGTCCAAGGGGGCAGAACTATGGCTACACCTTC
clone size: -; V gene: TRBV5-1; D gene: TRBD2; J gene: TRBJ2-1; CDR3 protein: CASRTAGGPDDEQFF; CDR3 DNA: TGCGCCAGCAGAACGGCGGGAGGGCCTGACGATGAGCAGTTCTTC
clone size: -; V gene: TRBV10-3; D gene: TRBD2; J gene: TRBJ2-7; CDR3 protein: CAISDRGLAEKGYEQYF; CDR3 DNA: TGTGCCATCAGTGACCGGGGACTAGCGGAGAAAGGCTACGAGCAGTACTTC
clone size: -; V gene: TRBV28; D gene: -; J gene: TRBJ1-5; CDR3 protein: CASTPEREPQHF; CDR3 DNA: TGTGCCAGCACCCCGGAGAGGGAGCCCCAGCATTTT
clone size: few; V gene: TRBV4-2; D gene: -; J gene: TRBJ1-2; CDR3 protein: CASSQPLGNYGYTF; CDR3 DNA: TGTGCCAGCAGCCAGCCCCTCGGGAACTATGGCTACACCTTC
clone size: -; V gene: TRBV4-2; D gene: -; J gene: TRBJ1-4; CDR3 protein: CASSQETGRLDEKLFF; CDR3 DNA: TGTGCCAGCAGCCAAGAAACGGGGCGATTAGATGAAAAACTGTTTTTT